One and the same sample provided the 25 T cell receptor beta chains below, sequenced in a study of T-cell reconstitution after alpha-beta-depleted transplantation in children. During its preparation, the TCRbeta library received unique molecular identifiers. TCRdb analysed the PCR reads with MiXCR anew, one entry per CDR3 protein. The sample records around 700,000 distinct CDR3 sequences, 13% being singletons. This material consisted of PBMCs, taken before TCRalphabeta/CD19-depleted stem cell transplant. The receptors shown here come from a girl aged 2-10 years with congenital amegakaryocytic thrombocytopenia, due to receive a stem cell transplant.

This clonotype was seen more than once but under ten times. This sequence joins TRBV5-1 and TRBJ1-6, with a weak D call TRBD1 (5 bases). Germline V CDR1 and CDR2: SGHRS, YFSETQ. The CDR3 consists of 14 residues. V gave up 7 bases and J gave up 9 bases, with 17 bases separating them. DNA for the CDR3: TGCGCCAGCCCGGCGGGGGGGGTCAGTTCACCCCTCCACTTT. Translating it yields CASPAGGVSSPLHF.

This clonotype was seen at least ten times. The chain is built from TRBV11-2 and TRBJ2-1; 8 nucleotides match TRBD2. Germline lookup yields CDR1 SGHAT and CDR2 FQNNGV. V lost 3 bases, J lost 7 bases, and 8 bases stayed unmatched. CDR3 length: 15 amino acids. CDR3 amino acids: CASSFPGLGFNEQFF. The CDR3 DNA sequence: TGTGCCAGCAGCTTTCCGGGACTAGGATTTAATGAGCAGTTCTTC.

This clonotype was detected only once. A read error may explain this, as a much larger clone is one base away. The rearrangement links TRBV5-1 to TRBJ2-4; D is unclear. CDR3 length equals 13 residues. The V gene's germline CDR1 is SGHRS and CDR2 YFSETQ. CDR3 loop: CARSLASKNIQYF. The DNA of the CDR3 is TGCGCCCGCAGCTTGGCTTCCAAAAACATTCAGTACTTC. The variable domain in full, with the rest retrieved from reference TRBV5-1 and TRBJ2-4, is KAGVTQTPRYLIKTRGQQVTLSCSPISGHRSVSWYQQTPGQGLQFLFEYFSETQRNKGNFPGRFSGRQFSNSRSEMNVSTLELGDSALYLCARSLASKNIQYFGAGTRLSVL.

The chain couples TRBV20-1 to TRBJ2-1, with 7 bases that match TRBD2. After removal of 0 bases from V and 7 bases from J, the junction contained 9 bases not matched to a gene. The germline CDR1 and CDR2 sequences are DFQATT and SNEGSKA (reference sequence). There are 15 residues in the CDR3. Written as DNA, the CDR3 is TGCAGTGCTAGAGATCGGGCGGGAGTCCGGAATGAGCAGTTCTTC. Amino acid sequence: CSARDRAGVRNEQFF.

CDR3 nucleotides: TGCGCCAGCAGCTTAATTGACAACAGGGGTTGGAATGAGCAGTTCTTC. Translation: CASSLIDNRGWNEQFF. This chain joins TRBV5-1 and TRBJ2-1, with TRBD1 identical over 7 bases. After removal of 2 bases from V and 7 bases from J, the junction contained 12 bases not matched to a gene. The length of the CDR3 is 16 residues. Germline V CDR1 and CDR2: SGHRS, YFSETQ.

There are many counts of this clonotype. This chain connects TRBV5-1 to TRBJ1-1, with no clear D. CDR3 length: 14 residues. Germline CDR1 SGHRS, CDR2 YFSETQ. The V gene lost 6 bases and the J gene lost 2 bases, with 14 bases spanning the gap. CDR3 sequence: CASKLDPGNTEAFF. DNA for the CDR3: TGCGCCAGCAAACTGGATCCAGGCAACACTGAAGCTTTCTTT. The complete variable domain, with remaining parts taken from reference TRBV5-1 and TRBJ1-1, reads KAGVTQTPRYLIKTRGQQVTLSCSPISGHRSVSWYQQTPGQGLQFLFEYFSETQRNKGNFPGRFSGRQFSNSRSEMNVSTLELGDSALYLCASKLDPGNTEAFFGQGTRLTVV.

This clonotype was detected ten times or more. This chain joins TRBV6-2 or TRBV6-3 and TRBJ2-3, with D perhaps TRBD1 (5 bases). Germline V gene data show CDR1 as MNHEY and CDR2 as SVGEGT. This CDR3 comprises 12 residues. With 5 bases removed from V and 6 bases from J, the gap between germline ends came to 9 bases. The CDR3: CASSLQGDTQYF. The CDR3 DNA is TGTGCCAGCAGTCTCCAGGGTGATACGCAGTATTTT.

This chain joins TRBV12-3 or TRBV12-4 and TRBJ2-1, with TRBD2 matching over 7 bases. The CDR3 runs to 14 residues. Trimming took 3 bases from V and 7 from J; bases not matched to a gene: 6. This CDR3 is CASSLSGLENEQFF. CDR3 DNA: TGTGCCAGCAGTTTGTCCGGACTAGAGAATGAGCAGTTCTTC.

This clonotype was recorded at least ten times. The chain uses TRBV4-1 and TRBJ2-1; TRBD2 agrees at 7 bases. Germline V gene sequence: CDR1 MGHRA, CDR2 YSYEKL. This CDR3 is built from 16 residues. The V segment lost 2 bases and the J segment 2 bases; nucleotides outside the gene matches: 6. The CDR3 region is CASSQLLANTYNEQFF. Written as DNA, the CDR3 is TGCGCCAGCAGCCAACTACTAGCGAACACCTACAATGAGCAGTTCTTC.

In this sample, this clonotype turned up many times. The chain joins TRBV5-1 to TRBJ2-1; 11 bases line up with TRBD2. There are 16 residues in the CDR3. Germline CDR1 SGHRS, CDR2 YFSETQ. Trimming took 3 bases from V and 4 from J; bases not matched to a gene: 6. The CDR3 sequence: CASSSTLAGGYNEQFF. The CDR3, as DNA: TGCGCCAGCAGCTCCACGCTAGCGGGAGGTTACAATGAGCAGTTCTTC.

This clonotype came up many times. V is TRBV28 and J is TRBJ1-1, with unresolved D. Per the germline V gene, CDR1 is MDHEN and CDR2 is SYDVKM. V gave up 5 bases and J gave up 3 bases, with 19 bases separating them. This CDR3 has 16 amino acids. The DNA of the CDR3 is TGTGCCAGCAGTCGGACCATCGCAGGAAAGGACACTGAAGCTTTCTTT. Translated: CASSRTIAGKDTEAFF.

This clonotype was recorded many times. This chain links TRBV12-3 or TRBV12-4 with TRBJ2-5; 7 bases align to TRBD1. With V trimmed by 2 bases and J by 11 bases, 11 bases remained unmatched. The CDR3 sequence is 14 residues long. The CDR3 DNA reads TGTGCCAGCAGTTTACGGCAGGGGGACCCAGAACAGTACTTC. This translates into CASSLRQGDPEQYF.

A few counts support this clonotype. The J gene is TRBJ2-2, the V gene TRBV11-2; 8 bases are shared with TRBD1. The CDR3 runs 15 residues. V shed 5 bases, J shed 7 bases, and the junction held 9 bases outside the gene matches. Germline V gives CDR1 SGHAT, CDR2 FQNNGV. CDR3 nucleotide sequence: TGTGCCAGCAGCCCCCGACAGGGGCGAGACGGGGAGCTGTTTTTT. It is translated as CASSPRQGRDGELFF. The whole variable domain, filled in from reference TRBV11-2 and TRBJ2-2, reads EAGVAQSPRYKIIEKRQSVAFWCNPISGHATLYWYQQILGQGPKLLIQFQNNGVVDDSQLPKDRFSAERLKGVDSTLKIQPAKLEDSAVYLCASSPRQGRDGELFFGEGSRLTVL.

Many counts were recorded for this clonotype. This chain uses TRBV9 with TRBJ1-1; unclear D gene. Germline V CDR1 and CDR2: SGDLS, YYNGEE. The length of the CDR3 is 14 residues. V shed 0 bases and J shed 9 bases, with 15 bases lying between them. The CDR3 region is CASSVAPVRTQAFF. In DNA form, the CDR3 reads TGTGCCAGCAGCGTAGCCCCGGTAAGAACCCAAGCTTTCTTT.

This chain connects TRBV5-1 to TRBJ2-1; D is possibly TRBD1 (6 bases). V lost 0 bases and J lost 4, with 14 bases in between. There are 16 residues in the CDR3. The germline V gene has CDR1 SGHRS and CDR2 YFSETQ. The CDR3 protein is CASSLGEAGAYNEQFF. The CDR3 DNA follows: TGCGCCAGCAGCTTGGGAGAGGCAGGGGCTTACAATGAGCAGTTCTTC.

This clonotype was detected a few times. The V gene is TRBV27, the J gene TRBJ2-7, with 7 bases fitting TRBD1. Germline trimming cut 6 bases from V and 0 bases from J; bases unmatched to any gene: 8. There are 15 residues in the CDR3. CDR1 is MNHEY, CDR2 SMNVEV, per germline (reference sequence). DNA for the CDR3: TGTGCCAGCAGGACAGGGTTTGCGGGCTCCTACGAGCAGTACTTC. This gives the protein CASRTGFAGSYEQYF.

At least ten counts were recorded for this clonotype. The chain joins TRBV29-1 to TRBJ2-4; D gene uncertain. The CDR3 length is 11 residues. Trimming left V 4 bases short and J 8 bases short, with 9 bases between. The germline V gene has CDR1 SQVTM and CDR2 ANQGSEA. DNA of the CDR3: TGCAGCGTTGTCGAGATCTACATTCAGTACTTC. The encoded protein is CSVVEIYIQYF.

About this clonotype: Germline is not matched at one junction end, which may reflect a read error. The J gene is TRBJ2-7, the V gene TRBV11-2; TRBD1 aligns across 7 bases. The V gene's germline CDR1 is SGHAT and CDR2 FQNNGV. The CDR3 consists of 15 residues. The chain's CDR3 is CDSSVQGTASFEQYF. In nucleotides, the CDR3 is TGTGACAGCAGTGTACAAGGGACAGCAAGTTTCGAGCAGTACTTC.

The gene calls are TRBV12-3 or TRBV12-4 and TRBJ2-3; D remains ambiguous. The CDR3 is 14 amino acids. V lost 8 bases and J lost 0, with 12 bases in between. Here the CDR3 DNA reads TGTGCCAGCGACGGCATAACTAGCACAGATACGCAGTATTTT. The encoded protein is CASDGITSTDTQYF.

This clonotype was observed many times. This chain links TRBV20-1 with TRBJ2-7; no reliable D call. Trimming cost V 0 bases and J 4 bases, with 10 bases left between them. The CDR3 has 13 amino acids. Germline V gene sequence: CDR1 DFQATT, CDR2 SNEGSKA (reference sequence). In nucleotides, the CDR3 is TGCAGTGCTAGAGATCCAGTCCTATACGAGCAGTACTTC. Translation: CSARDPVLYEQYF.

The chain couples TRBV20-1 to TRBJ2-3; tentative D call: TRBD2 (6 bases). Trimming took 0 bases from V and 2 from J, leaving 24 bases between them. The CDR3 spans 19 residues. Germline V gives CDR1 DFQATT, CDR2 SNEGSKA (reference sequence). CDR3 loop: CSARDPTSWASVATDTQYF. DNA for the CDR3: TGCAGTGCTAGAGACCCAACCTCCTGGGCTAGCGTTGCCACAGATACGCAGTATTTT.

Ten or more counts support this clonotype. The genes are TRBV12-3 or TRBV12-4 and TRBJ2-1; the D gene is possibly TRBD2 (5 bases). V lost 5 bases and J lost 7, with 21 bases in between. CDR3 length equals 16 residues. As DNA, the CDR3 is TGTGCCAGCAGTCCTGGACTCTCCAGTGTGGTTAATGAGCAGTTCTTC. Translating gives CASSPGLSSVVNEQFF.

For this clonotype: With a much larger clone just one base away, this may be a read error. The genes are TRBV28 and TRBJ2-5, with 10 bases identical to TRBD2. Looked up from germline, CDR1 is MDHEN and CDR2 is SYDVKM. The CDR3 length is 16 residues. With 6 bases clipped from V and 4 bases from J, the junction kept 11 bases outside the gene matches. CDR3 coding DNA: TGTGCCAGCAGCTCAACTAGCGGGAACCCCCGAGAGACCCAGTACTTC. This codes for CASSSTSGNPRETQYF.

In the case of this clonotype: A much larger clone differs by one base, so this may be a read error. The chain has TRBV7-9 and TRBJ2-1; the D is unclear. V was clipped by 3 bases and J by 11 bases, with 17 bases between them. This CDR3 contains 14 residues. The germline CDR1 and CDR2 sequences are SEHNR and FQNEAQ (reference sequence). CDR3 in amino acids: CASSLGVGDNKQFF. In DNA, the CDR3 is TGTGCCAGCAGCTTGGGTGTTGGTGATAATAAGCAGTTCTTC.

This clonotype was seen repeatedly, ten times or more. The chain links TRBV12-3 or TRBV12-4 to TRBJ2-1; 10 bases are shared with TRBD1. The CDR3 spans 16 residues. Unmatched junction bases numbered 11, after V lost 5 bases and J lost 7 bases. The CDR3 DNA reads as TGTGCCAGCAGTACCAGACAGGGGGCGTCAAATAATGAGCAGTTCTTC. It is translated as CASSTRQGASNNEQFF.